The clone carrying this T cell receptor beta chain was counted a few times. Its matching antigen is unknown. Trimming removed 4 bases at V and 0 bases at J, with 6 bases between. Per the germline V gene, CDR1 is MGHRA and CDR2 is YSYEKL. CDR3 size: 13 residues. This specimen belongs to a study of T-cell memory formation after mild COVID-19. Study observations and caveats: Detection of some responders pre-infection suggested pre-existing cross-reactive memory T cells participated. Clones that shrank (day 15 to 85) were balanced CD4/CD8, whereas later expanders leaned CD4+.

A single record per CDR3 protein comes from TCRdb applying MiXCR to the 5' RACE reads. Of 95,000 to 120,000 distinct CDR3 sequences listed, 20% to 25% are singletons. The sample taken for sequencing was PBMCs or a T cell subset sorted from them (not recorded which). The TCR comes from a man younger than 35 who had mild COVID-19 (a few samples of this study predate the infection). Cell type and time point are not known. The chain carries TRBV4-1 and TRBJ1-1; D uncertain. The CDR3 DNA reads as TGCGCCAGCAGCCCGAGCATGAACACTGAAGCTTTCTTT. Translating it yields CASSPSMNTEAFF.